Reported below is one TCR beta chain. Generated by immunoSEQ multiplex PCR, the TCRdb table keeps only in-frame clones and is missing some. The table shows 110,000 to 150,000 clones, with around 76% occurring only once. This sample is drawn from a study of cytotoxic CD8 clonotypes in ibrutinib-treated CLL. Overall study: The group held approximately eleven relapsed/refractory and fewer than 16 treatment-naive patients, with some 17 IGHV unmutated. Among responders, roughly 24 were partial and 2 complete; after median roughly 66 months, 14 stayed remitted and some twelve progressed.

This CDR3 comprises 13 residues. With 5 bases removed from V and 9 bases from J, the gap between germline ends came to 14 bases. CDR1 is MNHEY and CDR2 is SVGAGI in the germline V gene. This chain connects TRBV6-5 to TRBJ1-5; D is possibly TRBD1 (5 bases). The sequence derives from a human donor with chronic lymphocytic leukemia. The sample in question was PBMCs, obtained after 24 months of ibrutinib treatment. The DNA for the CDR3 is TGTGCCAGCAGTGCGCTTGGGGGGTGGCCCCAGCATTTT. Translation gives CASSALGGWPQHF.